The 32 T cell receptor beta chains presented below share a single source sample, sequenced in a study of CD4 T cells in relation to SARS-CoV-2 and coronaviruses (dated by TCRdb to the early 2020s). Receptors were amplified or captured by the immunoSEQ multiplex PCR assay. Imported from immuneACCESS, the table was reduced by TCRdb to in-frame sequences with V and J called. These copies leave out some clones; in studies compared against another copy, an unresolved V gene accounts for under half, and the cause of the remainder is not known. In all, the sample holds some 35,000 clones, and over 75% of those were seen once. In total, the top ten clones hold about a tenth of the sample. Input material: memory CD4+ T cells from PBMCs. The cell subset or site label, as the study defines it: memory (non-naive) CD4+ T cells. These receptors originate from an adult with COVID-19.

The chain has TRBV7-2 and TRBJ1-1, with a tentative D call TRBD1 (6 bases). The germline V gene has CDR1 SGHTA and CDR2 FQGNSA. Trimming shortened V by 0 bases and J by 4 bases, and 6 bases separated the two germline ends. The CDR3 is made up of 13 amino acids. CDR3 nucleotides: TGTGCCAGCAGCTTAGCGGGGGCCACTGAAGCTTTCTTT. Translated, it gives CASSLAGATEAFF.

The chain combines TRBV21-1 with TRBJ2-7; the table's D call, TRBD2, has no DNA check behind it. TRBV21-1 is shown as a pseudogene. The CDR3 runs 17 residues. CDR3 sequence (DNA): TGTGCCAGCAGCAAAGAAGCGGAGCAAATTACCTCCTACGAGCAGTACTTC. Its translation is CASSKEAEQITSYEQYF.

The chain combines TRBV12-3 or TRBV12-4 with TRBJ1-3; D remains unclear. The CDR3 contains 11 residues. V was clipped by 1 base and J by 5 bases, with 0 bases between them. In nucleotides, the CDR3 is TGTGCCAGCAGTTTAGGAAACACCATATATTTT. Residues: CASSLGNTIYF.

V and J are TRBV11-2 and TRBJ1-4; possible D gene TRBD1, 5 bases. From germline, CDR1 is SGHAT and CDR2 FQNNGV. The CDR3 has 14 residues. V lost 1 base to trimming and J lost 7 bases, with 10 bases between them. Here the CDR3 reads CASSLGGRAEKLFF. The CDR3 DNA reads TGTGCCAGCAGCTTAGGGGGCAGGGCTGAAAAACTGTTTTTT. Full variable domain (remainder filled in from reference TRBV11-2 and TRBJ1-4): EAGVAQSPRYKIIEKRQSVAFWCNPISGHATLYWYQQILGQGPKLLIQFQNNGVVDDSQLPKDRFSAERLKGVDSTLKIQPAKLEDSAVYLCASSLGGRAEKLFFGSGTQLSVL.

The V and J genes are TRBV10-1 and TRBJ2-7, with D possibly TRBD1 on 5 matching bases. With 6 bases removed from V and 6 bases from J, the gap between germline ends came to 15 bases. Germline loops: CDR1 WNHNN, CDR2 SYGVQD (reference sequence). The CDR3 sequence is 13 residues long. As DNA, the CDR3 is TGCGCCAGCAGCGCCGGAAGGGGATCCGAGCAGTACTTC. Translated: CASSAGRGSEQYF.

This chain connects TRBV4-3 to TRBJ2-2; 10 positions match TRBD2. Germline V CDR1 and CDR2: LGHNA, YSLEER. The CDR3 contains 17 residues. Trimming cost V 0 bases and J 4 bases; bases outside gene matches: 5. The CDR3 reads CASSQDPAGGATGELFF. The CDR3 DNA sequence: TGCGCCAGCAGCCAAGATCCAGCGGGGGGGGCCACCGGGGAGCTGTTTTTT.

J is TRBJ2-3 and V is TRBV3-1 (or the pseudogene TRBV3-2); TRBD2 agrees at 10 bases. V shed 1 base and J 5 bases; nucleotides not matched to a gene: 6. Germline V gene sequence: CDR1 LGHDT, CDR2 YNNKEL (reference sequence). There are 16 residues in the CDR3. The CDR3 here is CASSQGVAGGLDTQYF. CDR3 nucleotide sequence: TGTGCCAGCAGCCAAGGGGTAGCGGGGGGATTAGATACGCAGTATTTT.

The chain is built from TRBV11-3 and TRBJ1-6, with 8 bases identical to TRBD1. The germline V gene encodes CDR1 SGHNT and CDR2 YENEEA. The ends lost 7 bases at V and 9 bases at J; junction bases unmatched: 8. The CDR3 totals 14 residues. The CDR3 region has the DNA TGTGCCAGCACGGAGGACAGGGAGATTTCACCCCTCCACTTT. This translates into CASTEDREISPLHF.

This clone was observed once. The chain's CDR3 is CASRPLAGGPPGELFF. The CDR3 nucleotides are TGTGCCAGCAGGCCCCTAGCGGGGGGGCCCCCCGGGGAGCTGTTTTTT. The J gene is TRBJ2-2, the V gene TRBV2; 12 bases map to TRBD2. The CDR3 runs to 16 residues. Germline CDR1 and CDR2: SNHLY and FYNNEI. With V trimmed by 6 bases and J by 6 bases, 8 bases remained unmatched. Using reference TRBV2 and TRBJ2-2 for the parts outside the CDR3, the full variable domain is EPEVTQTPSHQVTQMGQEVILRCVPISNHLYFYWYRQILGQKVEFLVSFYNNEISEKSEIFDDQFSVERPDGSNFTLKIRSTKLEDSAMYFCASRPLAGGPPGELFFGEGSRLTVL.

This chain uses TRBV5-1 with TRBJ2-5, with 9 bases aligning to TRBD1. Germline CDR1 is SGHRS and CDR2 is YFSETQ. Trimming took 3 bases from V and 3 from J; bases not matched to a gene: 9. The CDR3 covers 16 residues. CDR3 residues: CASSSYMTGGKETQYF. The CDR3 coding sequence is TGCGCCAGCAGCTCCTACATGACAGGGGGAAAAGAGACCCAGTACTTC.

The chain is built from TRBV5-1 and TRBJ2-5; 7 bases are shared with TRBD1. The CDR3 extends over 15 amino acids. V lost 2 bases to trimming and J lost 5 bases; unmatched junction nucleotides: 9. Germline lookup yields CDR1 SGHRS and CDR2 YFSETQ. The DNA for the CDR3 is TGCGCCAGCAGCTTCGGAGACAGGGATGTGGAGACCCAGTACTTC. As protein: CASSFGDRDVETQYF.

This sequence joins TRBV2 and TRBJ1-5, with 9 bases that match TRBD1. The CDR3 is 15 amino acids. V was pared by 6 bases and J by 5 bases, with 8 bases of the junction left unmatched. Germline V CDR1 and CDR2: SNHLY, FYNNEI. CDR3 in DNA: TGTGCCAGCAGGGGACAGGGACCCCTGGATCAGCCCCAGCATTTT. It encodes CASRGQGPLDQPQHF.

The chain links TRBV7-6 to TRBJ2-3; maybe TRBD1 (5 bases). CDR1 is SGHVS and CDR2 is FNYEAQ in the germline V gene. The CDR3 is made up of 17 amino acids. V lost 5 bases and J lost 1, with 19 bases in between. CDR3 in amino acids: CASSEASGITRTDTQYF. Here the CDR3 DNA reads TGTGCCAGCAGCGAAGCCTCAGGGATAACCCGCACAGATACGCAGTATTTT.

The chain recombines TRBV3-1 (or the pseudogene TRBV3-2) with TRBJ2-3, with 7 bases matching TRBD1. The CDR3 sequence is 16 residues long. The J segment lost 4 bases and the V segment lost 4 bases, leaving 11 bases of the junction unmatched. CDR1 is LGHDT and CDR2 is YNNKEL in the germline V gene (reference sequence). The CDR3 here is CASSLRKGAGADTQYF. CDR3 nucleotide sequence: TGTGCCAGCAGCCTTCGGAAGGGGGCAGGGGCAGATACGCAGTATTTT.

The chain uses TRBV9 and TRBJ2-3; D is perhaps TRBD2 (6 bases). The CDR3 covers 15 residues. V gave up 0 bases and J gave up 1 base, with 9 bases separating them. Germline loops: CDR1 SGDLS, CDR2 YYNGEE. The CDR3 nucleotides are TGTGCCAGCAGCGTAGAGACGGGGGGCACAGATACGCAGTATTTT. This translates into CASSVETGGTDTQYF.

The V gene is TRBV11-3, the J gene TRBJ1-5; 11 bases map to TRBD1. V gave up 6 bases and J gave up 0 bases; unmatched junction bases: 10. The germline CDR1 and CDR2 sequences are SGHNT and YENEEA. The CDR3 is 18 amino acids. In nucleotides, the CDR3 is TGTGCCAGCAGTTATCCGGGACAGGGGGGAAATAGCAATCAGCCCCAGCATTTT. Translating it yields CASSYPGQGGNSNQPQHF.

CDR3 in DNA: TGTGCCAGCAGTCCCAACAGGGTTGAAAAACTGTTTTTT. As protein: CASSPNRVEKLFF. The chain combines TRBV27 with TRBJ1-4; a possible D gene is TRBD1 (6 bases). Germline V gene lookup returns CDR1 MNHEY and CDR2 SMNVEV (reference sequence). Deletions cut 5 bases from V and 7 bases from J, with 11 bases between. The CDR3 spans 13 residues. Full variable domain (missing parts from reference TRBV27 and TRBJ1-4): EAQVTQNPRYLITVTGKKLTVTCSQNMNHEYMSWYRQDPGLGLRQIYYSMNVEVTDKGDVPEGYKVSRKEKRNFPLILESPSPNQTSLYFCASSPNRVEKLFFGSGTQLSVL.

The V and J genes are TRBV27 and TRBJ2-7; 8 positions match TRBD1. The CDR3 length is 14 residues. Per the germline V gene, CDR1 is MNHEY and CDR2 is SMNVEV (reference sequence). Trimming took 6 bases from V and 2 from J; bases not matched to a gene: 6. The CDR3 DNA reads as TGTGCCAGCAGGACCCGGGACAGGCCCTACGAGCAGTACTTC. Amino acids: CASRTRDRPYEQYF.

The CDR3 DNA reads TGTGCCAGCAGCCTAGCGGGGCTCAATGAGCAGTTCTTC. Translated: CASSLAGLNEQFF. The chain couples TRBV2 to TRBJ2-1; 9 bases line up with TRBD2. The germline V gene encodes CDR1 SNHLY and CDR2 FYNNEI. The CDR3 covers 13 residues. V shed 6 bases and J 6 bases; nucleotides not matched to a gene: 3.

V usage is TRBV10-2 and J usage is TRBJ2-7, with 15 bases that match TRBD2. CDR1 is WSHSY and CDR2 is SAAADI in the germline V gene. The trim removed 5 bases at V and 4 bases at J, leaving 3 bases unmatched. This CDR3 comprises 15 residues. CDR3 loop: CASSLGTSGGYEQYF. As DNA, the CDR3 is TGCGCCAGCAGTCTAGGGACTAGCGGGGGGTACGAGCAGTACTTC.

The chain carries TRBV27 and TRBJ2-7, with D uncertain. The germline V gene encodes CDR1 MNHEY and CDR2 SMNVEV (reference sequence). The CDR3 totals 13 residues. Trimming took 11 bases from V and 1 from J, leaving 15 bases between them. CDR3 DNA sequence: TGTGCCGAAAGTTCAGCCTTTTCCTACGAGCAGTACTTC. Protein: CAESSAFSYEQYF.

The chain is built from TRBV6-1 and TRBJ1-3; D ambiguous. There are 15 residues in the CDR3. V was cut by 2 bases and J by 9 bases, with 17 bases left in between. The germline V gene has CDR1 MNHNS and CDR2 SASEGT. The CDR3 DNA sequence: TGTGCCAGCAGTGAATCTAGGACTCTCCTAAGCACCATATATTTT. This translates into CASSESRTLLSTIYF.

The chain has TRBV11-3 and TRBJ2-1, with D perhaps matching TRBD1 (5 bases). CDR1 and CDR2 from the germline V gene are SGHNT and YENEEA. V was shortened by 3 bases and J by 3 bases, with 9 bases between the two germline ends. The CDR3 covers 14 residues. The CDR3 DNA reads as TGTGCCAGCAGCTTTGGCCAGGGCTACAATGAGCAGTTCTTC. Protein product: CASSFGQGYNEQFF.

The chain employs TRBV5-4 and TRBJ2-5, with a weak D call TRBD2 (6 bases). The CDR3 is made up of 14 amino acids. CDR1 SGHNT and CDR2 YYREEE come from the germline V gene (reference sequence). The V end lost 3 bases, the J end lost 1 base, and 10 bases lay between the germline ends. Written as DNA, the CDR3 is TGTGCCAGCAGCTCGCCGGGACTCCAAGAGACCCAGTACTTC. This translates into CASSSPGLQETQYF. Full variable domain (outside the CDR3, taken from reference TRBV5-4 and TRBJ2-5): ETGVTQSPTHLIKTRGQQVTLRCSSQSGHNTVSWYQQALGQGPQFIFQYYREEENGRGNFPPRFSGLQFPNYSSELNVNALELDDSALYLCASSSPGLQETQYFGPGTRLLVL.

J is TRBJ2-3 and V is TRBV4-1; 12 nucleotides align to TRBD1. Germline V gene data show CDR1 as MGHRA and CDR2 as YSYEKL. With 1 base clipped from V and 4 bases from J, the junction kept 3 bases outside the gene matches. CDR3 length equals 16 residues. Written as DNA, the CDR3 is TGCGCCAGCAGCCAAGCCGGGACAGGGGGCGCAGATACGCAGTATTTT. Encoded protein: CASSQAGTGGADTQYF.

The chain joins TRBV4-2 to TRBJ2-1, with a tentative D call TRBD2 (5 bases). CDR1 LGHNA and CDR2 YNFKEQ come from the germline V gene. CDR3 length: 14 residues. The ends were cut back, 3 bases at V and 4 bases at J, with 10 bases in the middle. CDR3 nucleotides: TGTGCCAGCAGCCATACGGGGTCGTACAATGAGCAGTTCTTC. Encoded protein: CASSHTGSYNEQFF.

V is TRBV6-5 and J is TRBJ2-7, with 8 positions matching TRBD1. Germline lookup yields CDR1 MNHEY and CDR2 SVGAGI. The CDR3 spans 16 residues. V dropped 0 bases and J dropped 0; count of bases not matched to a gene: 4. CDR3 in amino acids: CASSYSTDRASYEQYF. The CDR3 region has the DNA TGTGCCAGCAGTTACTCTACGGACAGGGCCTCCTACGAGCAGTACTTC.

The chain joins TRBV7-2 to TRBJ2-3; D call uncertain. This CDR3 is 17 amino acids long. Germline V gene data show CDR1 as SGHTA and CDR2 as FQGNSA. V was cut by 5 bases and J by 5 bases, with 23 bases left in between. CDR3 bases: TGTGCCAGCAGCGCCCGCCTAGGTCCATTAACTTTAGATACGCAGTATTTT. It encodes CASSARLGPLTLDTQYF.

The chain employs TRBV12-5 and TRBJ2-3, with D possibly being TRBD2 (6 bases). The CDR3 spans 15 residues. V was cut by 6 bases and J by 5 bases, with 18 bases left in between. Germline CDR1 and CDR2: LGHNT and FRNRAP. Here the CDR3 reads CASGDKAKGGDTQYF. For the CDR3, the DNA is TGTGCTAGTGGCGATAAAGCGAAGGGAGGAGATACGCAGTATTTT.

The chain has TRBV19 and TRBJ1-6, with 10 bases identical to TRBD1. CDR1 is LNHDA and CDR2 is SQIVND in the germline V gene (reference sequence). The CDR3 is made up of 20 amino acids. With V trimmed by 3 bases and J by 1 base, 12 bases remained unmatched. The CDR3 protein is CASSISRSGQGVSYNSPLHF. The CDR3 nucleotides are TGTGCCAGTAGTATCTCACGTTCAGGACAGGGGGTTTCCTATAATTCACCCCTCCACTTT. Variable domain in full (rest from reference TRBV19 and TRBJ1-6): DGGITQSPKYLFRKEGQNVTLSCEQNLNHDAMYWYRQDPGQGLRLIYYSQIVNDFQKGDIAEGYSVSREKKESFPLTVTSAQKNPTAFYLCASSISRSGQGVSYNSPLHFGNGTRLTVT.

The chain joins TRBV28 to TRBJ1-2; TRBD1 matches 7 bases. In germline, CDR1 is MDHEN, CDR2 SYDVKM. The CDR3 contains 14 residues. With 8 bases clipped from V and 0 bases from J, the junction kept 6 bases outside the gene matches. CDR3 sequence: CASQLGGPNYGYTF. Written as DNA, the CDR3 is TGTGCCAGCCAGTTAGGGGGCCCTAACTATGGCTACACCTTC.

This chain joins TRBV10-2 and TRBJ2-1; tentative D call: TRBD1 (6 bases). V lost 2 bases to trimming and J lost 10 bases, with 9 bases between them. From germline, CDR1 is WSHSY and CDR2 SAAADI. The CDR3 has 12 amino acids. CDR3 nucleotides: TGCGCCAGCAGTGAGGGGGGCGGGGAGCAGTTCTTC. Amino acids: CASSEGGGEQFF.